The 12 T cell receptor beta chains below come from one sample, sequenced in a study of response to subunit inactivated influenza vaccine. TCRdb re-called the RT-PCR reads through MiXCR, storing one row per CDR3 protein. The sample holds more than 700,000 distinct CDR3 sequences, around 21% seen once. The sample consisted of PBMCs from blood, taken 4 to 6 days after vaccination. The receptor source for this set is a man aged 45-60 years who received an inactivated influenza vaccine.

The CDR3 DNA reads as TGTGCCAGCAGTAAGACTAGCGGGAGGGCCGGTAATGAGCAGTTCTTC. Its protein is CASSKTSGRAGNEQFF. The rearrangement joins TRBV12-3 or TRBV12-4 to TRBJ2-1; 14 positions agree with TRBD2. The CDR3 loop spans 16 amino acids. V was clipped by 5 bases and J by 7 bases; unmatched bases: 7.

Ten or more counts support this clonotype. The J gene is TRBJ2-1, the V gene TRBV2; D unresolved. V lost 5 bases and J lost 3, with 20 bases in between. The CDR3 is made up of 17 amino acids. Germline assignment: CDR1 SNHLY and CDR2 FYNNEI. The CDR3 bases are TGTGCCAGCAGTTACTCCCCGGTAGTAGGAGTCTACAATGAGCAGTTCTTC. Encoded protein: CASSYSPVVGVYNEQFF. The full variable domain, completed using reference TRBV2 and TRBJ2-1, is EPEVTQTPSHQVTQMGQEVILRCVPISNHLYFYWYRQILGQKVEFLVSFYNNEISEKSEIFDDQFSVERPDGSNFTLKIRSTKLEDSAMYFCASSYSPVVGVYNEQFFGPGTRLTVL.

This rearrangement joins TRBV11-1 to TRBJ2-7, with 12 bases aligning to TRBD1. Trimming took 0 bases from V and 5 from J; bases not matched to a gene: 11. The length of the CDR3 is 18 residues. The germline V gene encodes CDR1 SGHAT and CDR2 FQDESV (reference sequence). As DNA, the CDR3 is TGTGCCAGCAGCTTAGCCTCGTGGGGGGACAGGGGGCTTCACGAGCAGTACTTC. Its translation is CASSLASWGDRGLHEQYF.

The genes are TRBV28 and TRBJ1-2; a possible D gene is TRBD1 (5 bases). CDR3 length: 14 residues. Germline V gene sequence: CDR1 MDHEN, CDR2 SYDVKM. V shed 3 bases and J shed 0 bases, with 8 bases lying between them. The CDR3 loop reads CASSFQGSNYGYTF. CDR3 bases: TGTGCCAGCAGTTTCCAGGGATCTAACTATGGCTACACCTTC.

This rearrangement joins TRBV27 to TRBJ2-3; 11 nucleotides agree with TRBD2. Germline assignment: CDR1 MNHEY and CDR2 SMNVEV (reference sequence). CDR3 length: 16 residues. Trimming took 5 bases from V and 5 from J; bases not matched to a gene: 9. As DNA, the CDR3 is TGTGCCAGCAGTGGTATAGCGGGGGGGCCGGTAGATACGCAGTATTTT. It specifies CASSGIAGGPVDTQYF.

Regarding this clonotype: One end of the junction varies from germline; a read error may be responsible. CDR3 in amino acids: CANSSHPGLADNEQFF. DNA of the CDR3: TGTGCCAACAGTTCACATCCGGGACTAGCGGACAATGAGCAGTTCTTC. The gene calls are TRBV27 and TRBJ2-1; 11 bases are shared with TRBD2. This CDR3 comprises 16 residues. The V gene's germline CDR1 is MNHEY and CDR2 SMNVEV (reference sequence).

This clonotype was detected only a few times. This chain joins TRBV11-2 and TRBJ2-1, with TRBD2 as a possible D gene (5 bases). Germline assignment: CDR1 SGHAT and CDR2 FQNNGV. V lost 0 bases to trimming and J lost 1 base, with 16 bases between them. The CDR3 runs to 18 residues. CDR3 loop: CASSLDLSPSLSYNEQFF. DNA for the CDR3: TGTGCCAGCAGCTTAGATCTAAGCCCTAGCCTTTCCTACAATGAGCAGTTCTTC. Filled out from reference TRBV11-2 and TRBJ2-1, the complete variable domain reads EAGVAQSPRYKIIEKRQSVAFWCNPISGHATLYWYQQILGQGPKLLIQFQNNGVVDDSQLPKDRFSAERLKGVDSTLKIQPAKLEDSAVYLCASSLDLSPSLSYNEQFFGPGTRLTVL.

This rearrangement joins TRBV5-1 to TRBJ2-7; a possible D gene is TRBD2 (6 bases). The CDR3 consists of 16 residues. From germline, CDR1 is SGHRS and CDR2 YFSETQ. Trimming took 1 base from V and 2 from J, leaving 16 bases between them. The CDR3 DNA sequence: TGCGCCAGCAGCTTGTCGGGTGGAGGGGAGCCCTACGAGCAGTACTTC. Protein: CASSLSGGGEPYEQYF.

In this sample, this clonotype turned up a few times. The chain carries TRBV20-1 and TRBJ1-6; tentatively, D is TRBD1 (6 bases). The CDR3 runs 15 residues. V lost 4 bases to trimming and J lost 6 bases, with 16 bases between them. Germline-derived CDR1 and CDR2 are DFQATT and SNEGSKA (reference sequence). Here the CDR3 DNA reads TGCAGTGCTACGTACAGGGTGAAGGGTAATTCACCCCTCCACTTT. It codes for CSATYRVKGNSPLHF.

This clonotype showed up just a few times. The V call is TRBV20-1, the J call TRBJ2-3; maybe TRBD2 (6 bases). The CDR3 is made up of 14 amino acids. From germline, CDR1 is DFQATT and CDR2 SNEGSKA (reference sequence). Trimming took 6 bases from V and 1 from J, leaving 14 bases between them. CDR3 sequence: CSAPGGARTDTQYF. DNA of the CDR3: TGCAGTGCCCCAGGAGGGGCCCGCACAGATACGCAGTATTTT.

This clonotype was seen only a few times. This chain connects TRBV12-3 or TRBV12-4 to TRBJ2-2; 8 bases fit TRBD2. V was pared by 3 bases and J by 7 bases, with 7 bases of the junction left unmatched. CDR3 length: 15 residues. The CDR3: CASSFRAGGHGELFF. Here the CDR3 DNA reads TGTGCCAGCAGTTTCCGGGCGGGGGGCCACGGGGAGCTGTTTTTT.

There are a few counts of this clonotype. The chain links TRBV5-1 to TRBJ2-4; D possibly corresponds to TRBD2 (6 bases). The V and J ends lost 0 bases and 5 bases respectively, with 12 bases between them. The CDR3 length is 15 residues. The germline V gene encodes CDR1 SGHRS and CDR2 YFSETQ. This CDR3 reads CASSLAWGVQNIQYF. In DNA, the CDR3 is TGCGCCAGCAGCTTGGCCTGGGGGGTACAAAACATTCAGTACTTC.